This TCR beta chain derives from a study of blood T cell repertoires in COVID-19. Study-level information: Sites across the United States, Italy and Spain contributed samples from acute and convalescent COVID-19. PBMCs, B-cell-depleted T cells, or T cells were the source of the cDNA or gDNA that made up the material.

Germline V gene data show CDR1 as SGHAT and CDR2 as FQNNGV. V lost 0 bases and J 5 bases, leaving 12 bases between the germline ends. The CDR3 extends over 15 amino acids. Authors' methods: Scientists estimated how many nucleated cells there were by amplifying reference gene primers. Here immunoSEQ multiplex PCR was the method, and the copy in TCRdb shows in-frame clones only, minus some. The V and J calls and clone size come from that table; D and trimming were worked out from the DNA. The top ten hold 0.85% to 0.95% of the sample, which has nearly 200,000 clones, 70% to 90% seen once. This clone appeared once. The Seattle site enrolled patients during active infection and followed them longitudinally.

This clonotype was obtained from a man between 60 and 75 years old with COVID-19, enrolled during active disease. The material sequenced was peripheral blood. The rearrangement uses TRBV11-2 and TRBJ2-3; tentative D call: TRBD2 (5 bases). CDR3 DNA: TGTGCCAGCAGCTTAGATACTCGGGGTATAGATACGCAGTATTTT. Translation: CASSLDTRGIDTQYF.